Reported below is one T cell receptor (beta chain). This clonotype turned up a few times. Which antigen it targets is not known. This may come from a read error, since a much larger clone is one base off. The receptor library was made with 5' RACE. Sequenced on a NextSeq 500. In the TCR library protocol, unique molecular identifiers were attached to individual cDNA molecules to correct for PCR bias and sequencing error. Sequencing covered both TCR alpha and beta chains, and within each sample the abundances of alpha and beta sequences were tightly co-correlated. Per the authors' processing: V gene, J gene and CDR3 annotation of TCR sequences was performed with Decombinator V4. Expanded TCRs were defined as changing significantly between any two time points under a Poisson model with p below 0.0001. TCR abundances were normalised to the total number of TCRs sequenced per sample and were expressed as counts per million. MAIT TCRs were defined by TRAV1-2 paired with TRAJ12, TRAJ20 or TRAJ33, and iNKT TCRs by TRAV10 paired with TRAJ18. VDJdb, accessed 1 November 2021, was searched for CMV, EBV and SARS-CoV-2 annotated TCRs, with TCRs annotated for multiple antigens excluded. TCRdb reprocessed the public reads (quality trimming at Q25 with fastp, clone calling with MiXCR) and kept in-frame beta chains. Every distinct CDR3 protein forms one entry, paired with its most common genes and DNA. Clone size and V and J calls follow TCRdb, not the original study. This sample lists about 80,000 distinct CDR3 sequences; less than 15% were detected once. Jointly, the top ten make up roughly a sixth of the sample.

This was a case-control study nested in a cohort of healthcare workers in London, UK, who had nasopharyngeal swab PCR tests and blood samples taken every week. Healthcare workers were recruited between 23 and 31 March 2020, during the week of the UK lockdown, and were followed weekly for up to roughly 15 weeks. The data derive from a study of early T cells in non-severe SARS-CoV-2 infection (dated by TCRdb to the early 2020s). A note on the overall study: TCR sequencing used bulk RNA from unsorted whole blood, so alpha and beta chains could not be paired.

Results the study describes overall, beyond this receptor: VDJdb matching was skewed toward anti-spike CD8 responses and likely underestimated virus-specific expansions by missing private and CD4 specificities.

Relative to germline, V is 6 bases shorter and J is 2 bases shorter, with 8 bases between their ends. Including cysteine and phenylalanine, the CDR3 has 13 amino acids. The kept DNA is CDR3 alone, 39 bases in frame from the first base. In the germline V gene, CDR1 corresponds to SGHAT and CDR2 to FQNNGV. The sample in question was whole blood, obtained at baseline. The V gene is TRBV11-2 and the J gene is TRBJ2-4, and TRBD2 may be the D gene, going by 6 matching bases. This TCR came from an adult who was a healthcare worker with PCR-confirmed SARS-CoV-2 infection or an uninfected control (not recorded which). The donor label of this sample is uncertain. In nucleotide form, the sequence is TGTGCCAGCAGTACTAGCCCCAAAAACATTCAGTACTTC. It encodes CASSTSPKNIQYF.